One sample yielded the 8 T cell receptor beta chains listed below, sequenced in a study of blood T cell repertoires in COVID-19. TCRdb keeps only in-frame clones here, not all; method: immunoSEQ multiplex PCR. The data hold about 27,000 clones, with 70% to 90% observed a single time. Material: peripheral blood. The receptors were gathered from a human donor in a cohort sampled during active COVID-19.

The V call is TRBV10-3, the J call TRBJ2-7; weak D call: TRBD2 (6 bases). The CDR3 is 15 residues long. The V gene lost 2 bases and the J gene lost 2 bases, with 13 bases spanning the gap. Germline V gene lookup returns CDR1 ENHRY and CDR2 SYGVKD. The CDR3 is CAISEGSGPPYEQYF. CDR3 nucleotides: TGTGCCATCAGTGAGGGTAGCGGACCTCCCTACGAGCAGTACTTC.

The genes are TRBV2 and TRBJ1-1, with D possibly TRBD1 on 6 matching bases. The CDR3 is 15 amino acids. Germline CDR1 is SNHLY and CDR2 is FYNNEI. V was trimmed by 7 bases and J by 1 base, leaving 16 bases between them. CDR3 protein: CASIPDRLANTEAFF. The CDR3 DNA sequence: TGTGCCAGCATCCCGGACAGACTTGCGAACACTGAAGCTTTCTTT.

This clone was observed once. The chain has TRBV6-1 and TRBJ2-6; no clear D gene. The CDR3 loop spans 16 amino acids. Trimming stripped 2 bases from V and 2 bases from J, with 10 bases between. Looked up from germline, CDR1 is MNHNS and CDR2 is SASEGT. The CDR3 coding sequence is TGTGCCAGCAGTGAAACATTCGAGGCTGGGGCCAACGTCCTGACTTTC. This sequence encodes CASSETFEAGANVLTF.

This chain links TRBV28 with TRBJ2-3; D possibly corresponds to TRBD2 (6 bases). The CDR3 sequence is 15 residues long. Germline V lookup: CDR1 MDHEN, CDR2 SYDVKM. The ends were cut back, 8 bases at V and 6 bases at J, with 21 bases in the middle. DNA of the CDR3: TGTGCCAGCGACACGTTAGCGGATCGGAGGGATACGCAGTATTTT. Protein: CASDTLADRRDTQYF.

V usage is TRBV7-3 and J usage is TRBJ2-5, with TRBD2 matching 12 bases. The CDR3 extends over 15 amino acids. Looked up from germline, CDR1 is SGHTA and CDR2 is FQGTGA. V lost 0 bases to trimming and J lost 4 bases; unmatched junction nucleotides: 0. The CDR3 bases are TGTGCCAGCAGCTTAACGGGACTAGCGGGAGAGACCCAGTACTTC. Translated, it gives CASSLTGLAGETQYF.

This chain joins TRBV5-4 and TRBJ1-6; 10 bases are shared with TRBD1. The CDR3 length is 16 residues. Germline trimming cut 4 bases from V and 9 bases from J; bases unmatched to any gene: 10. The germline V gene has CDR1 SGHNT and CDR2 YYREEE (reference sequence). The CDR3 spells CASSPPGQGRVSPLHF. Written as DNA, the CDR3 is TGTGCCAGCAGCCCACCGGGACAGGGGAGGGTTTCACCCCTCCACTTT.

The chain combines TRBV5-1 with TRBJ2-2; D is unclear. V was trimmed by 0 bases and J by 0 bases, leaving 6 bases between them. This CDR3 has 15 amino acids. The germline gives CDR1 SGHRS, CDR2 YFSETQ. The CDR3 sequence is CASSLDSTNTGELFF. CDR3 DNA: TGCGCCAGCAGCTTGGACAGTACGAACACCGGGGAGCTGTTTTTT.

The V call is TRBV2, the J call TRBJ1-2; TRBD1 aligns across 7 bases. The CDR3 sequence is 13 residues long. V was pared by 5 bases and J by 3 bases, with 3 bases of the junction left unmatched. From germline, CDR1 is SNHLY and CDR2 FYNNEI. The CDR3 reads CASSPDRDYGYTF. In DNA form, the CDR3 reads TGTGCCAGCAGTCCAGACAGGGACTATGGCTACACCTTC.